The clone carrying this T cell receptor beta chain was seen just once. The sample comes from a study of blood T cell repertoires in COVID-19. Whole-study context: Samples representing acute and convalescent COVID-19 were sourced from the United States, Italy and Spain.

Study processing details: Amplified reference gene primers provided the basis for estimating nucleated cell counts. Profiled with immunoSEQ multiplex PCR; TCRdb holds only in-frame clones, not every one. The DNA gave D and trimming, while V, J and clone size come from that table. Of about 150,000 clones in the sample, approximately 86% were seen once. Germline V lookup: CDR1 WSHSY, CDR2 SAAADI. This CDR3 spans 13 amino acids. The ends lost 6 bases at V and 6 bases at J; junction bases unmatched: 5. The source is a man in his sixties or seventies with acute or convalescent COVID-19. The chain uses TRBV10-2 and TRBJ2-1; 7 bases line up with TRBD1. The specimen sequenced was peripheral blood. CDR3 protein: CASRLDRVNEQFF. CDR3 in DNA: TGCGCCAGCAGACTCGACAGGGTCAATGAGCAGTTCTTC.